This T cell receptor (beta chain) is from a study of regulatory dendritic cells for organ transplantation. Across the whole study: Dendritic cell cultures received LPS on day 6.

Some clones are missing from TCRdb's copy, which holds only in-frame ones; the method was immunoSEQ multiplex PCR. The table records 20,000 to 25,000 clones, 65% to 90% of them present only once. The trim removed 6 bases at V and 3 bases at J, leaving 5 bases unmatched. The germline gives CDR1 MDHEN, CDR2 SYDVKM. The CDR3 has 13 residues. Sorted subsets were CFSE-labeled and cultured roughly five days with allogeneic dendritic cells. As concerns this clone: What it recognizes is unknown.

The sequenced sample was naive CD4+ T cells from blood cultured with dendritic cells. Subset reported: CD45RA+ naive T cells. The V gene is TRBV28, the J gene TRBJ2-7; 7 bases agree with TRBD1. This receptor was taken from a human donor in good health. As DNA, the CDR3 is TGTGCCAGCAGCCGGGACAGATACTACGAGCAGTACTTC. Translating gives CASSRDRYYEQYF.